These T cell receptor beta chains were read from a single sample in a study of blood T cell repertoires in COVID-19. The table came from immunoSEQ multiplex PCR; TCRdb's copy has only in-frame clones and leaves some out. The sample gives about 130,000 clones, approximately 83% of which show up once; 16% is in the top ten. Sequencing used peripheral blood. These receptors were taken from a woman aged 50 to 60 with acute or convalescent COVID-19. CDR3s leave out the opening cysteine and the closing phenylalanine or tryptophan. Fields, in order: J gene, V gene, clone size, CDR3 protein. Not all rows give a size; the values are once, few, many and, for expanded clones, a class.

TRBJ1-4	TRBV9	.	ASSATGVEKLF
TRBJ2-2	TRBV5-4	few	ASSLAAGINTGELF
TRBJ1-2	TRBV24-1	.	ATSDFTEGYT
TRBJ1-5	TRBV5-5	few	ASSLQGTYNQPQH
TRBJ2-3	TRBV25-1	.	ASSVTGDSTDTQY
TRBJ1-1	TRBV11-2	once	ASSSTGMNTEAF
TRBJ2-7	TRBV14	.	ASSHSPGTVSYEQY
TRBJ1-2	TRBV5-5	.	ASSLVGDSDAYGYT
TRBJ1-3	TRBV6-6	.	ASSREKSSGNTIY
TRBJ1-4	TRBV30	.	AWSGTGDHEKLF
TRBJ1-5	TRBV7-2	.	ASRPVGGKSNQPQH
TRBJ1-5	TRBV4-1	.	ASSQDPERPQH
TRBJ2-1	TRBV24-1	.	ATSDTRDRGRNEQF
TRBJ1-4	TRBV9	.	ASRSEDTVVGEKLF
TRBJ1-2	TRBV29-1	.	SVGEGQGVYGYT
TRBJ1-2	TRBV6-5	.	ASSVLGLENYGYT
TRBJ2-3	TRBV6-1	.	ASSVTSGGAGDTQY
TRBJ1-1	TRBV12-3/TRBV12-4	once	ASTPRNTEAF
TRBJ1-1	TRBV9	.	ASSVEEGAGNTEAF
TRBJ1-1	TRBV30	.	AWSWNTEAF
TRBJ2-1	TRBV28	.	ASVPAGSYNEQF
TRBJ1-1	TRBV19	.	ASSARNTEAF
TRBJ1-5	TRBV7-2	.	ASSLVGQSNQPQH
TRBJ2-3	TRBV7-3	.	ASSLGDRVTDTQY
TRBJ2-2	TRBV19	.	ASSIEAGPSNTGELF
TRBJ2-7	TRBV9	.	ASSVDYGSSYEQY
TRBJ1-2	TRBV6-6	.	AGTTGPVGYGYT
TRBJ1-2	TRBV7-9	.	ASSLMEGPTAYGYT
TRBJ1-5	TRBV27	.	ASRRTGVGNQPQH
TRBJ2-1	TRBV19	.	ASTDVAGGPDEQF
TRBJ2-7	TRBV4-1	.	ASSQAGSVANEQY
TRBJ1-1	TRBV27	few	ASSPYQTGTEAF
TRBJ2-3	TRBV1	.	TSSQATSGFTDTQY